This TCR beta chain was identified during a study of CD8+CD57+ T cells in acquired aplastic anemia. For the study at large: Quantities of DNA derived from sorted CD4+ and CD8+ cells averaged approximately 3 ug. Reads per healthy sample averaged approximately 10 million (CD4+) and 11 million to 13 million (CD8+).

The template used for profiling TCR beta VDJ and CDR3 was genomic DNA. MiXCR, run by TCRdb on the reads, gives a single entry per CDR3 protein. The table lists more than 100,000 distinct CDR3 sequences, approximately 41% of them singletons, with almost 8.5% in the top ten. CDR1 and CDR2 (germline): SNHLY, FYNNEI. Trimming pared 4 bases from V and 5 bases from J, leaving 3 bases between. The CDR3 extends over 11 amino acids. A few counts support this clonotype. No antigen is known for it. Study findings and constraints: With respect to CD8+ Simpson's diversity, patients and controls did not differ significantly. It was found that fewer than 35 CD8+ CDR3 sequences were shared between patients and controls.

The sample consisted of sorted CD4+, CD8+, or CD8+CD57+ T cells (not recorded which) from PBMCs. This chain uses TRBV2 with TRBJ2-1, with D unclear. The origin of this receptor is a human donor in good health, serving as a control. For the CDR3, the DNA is TGTGCCAGCAGTGGGAACAATGAGCAGTTCTTC. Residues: CASSGNNEQFF.